This T cell receptor beta chain was recovered during a study of T cell responses to AZD1222 COVID-19 vaccine. The CDR3 runs 17 residues. The protocol was immunoSEQ multiplex PCR, while the TCRdb copy is restricted to in-frame clones and leaves out a portion. The sample records about 70,000 clones, roughly 84% being singletons. The source material was peripheral blood, sampled on day 0 of AZD1222 vaccination. The chain carries TRBV21-1 and TRBJ1-4. TRBV21-1 is classified as a pseudogene. The origin of this receptor is an adult in good health. The CDR3 here is CASSKRGGGSTNEKLFF. The CDR3 DNA follows: TGTGCCAGCAGCAAAAGGGGTGGGGGGAGCACTAATGAAAAACTGTTTTTT.